Listed below are T cell receptor beta chains from one sample, sequenced in a study of blood T cell repertoires in COVID-19. This table comes from immunoSEQ multiplex PCR, and its TCRdb copy is limited to in-frame clones, with some not included. The sample lists 150,000 to 200,000 clones, around 85% seen once, with 9.8% in the top ten. The source material was peripheral blood. These receptors all come from a woman of 80 years or more with acute or convalescent COVID-19. Each CDR3 is given with its conserved first and last residue. D genes are given only for firm matches. Not all rows give a size; the values are once, few, many and, for expanded clones, a class.

TRBD1	TRBV7-2	TRBJ1-5	.	TGTGCCAGCAGCGGACAGGGTGGTAATCAGCCCCAGCATTTT	CASSGQGGNQPQHF
TRBD2	TRBV20-1	TRBJ2-1	.	TGCAGTGCTAGTGGAAACGGGAGGGTATACAATGAGCAGTTCTTC	CSASGNGRVYNEQFF
TRBD2	TRBV7-8	TRBJ2-1	.	TGTGCCAGCAGCTTAGCGTTATGGGAGGGCCGAAATGAGCAGTTCTTC	CASSLALWEGRNEQFF
TRBD1	TRBV11-2	TRBJ1-2	.	TGTGCCAGCAGCTTAGTAGGCAGGGGGCTCTACTATGGCTACACCTTC	CASSLVGRGLYYGYTF
.	TRBV7-8	TRBJ1-6	.	TGTGCCAGCAGCTCCCTTGCCGGGGGGGTGGGCTCACCCCTCCACTTT	CASSSLAGGVGSPLHF
.	TRBV15	TRBJ1-6	.	TGTGCCACCAGCAGCGGATTGGGGGGGGGCACTTCACCCCTCCACTTT	CATSSGLGGGTSPLHF
.	TRBV7-2	TRBJ1-3	.	TGTGCCAGCCGGGAACGAGATGGCTCTGGAAACACCATATATTTT	CASRERDGSGNTIYF
TRBD2	TRBV9	TRBJ2-3	.	TGTGCCAGCAGCGTAGGGCTAGCGGGAGTGGATACGCAGTATTTT	CASSVGLAGVDTQYF
.	TRBV5-5	TRBJ1-4	.	TGTGCCAGCAGTTCCAGGGCAACTAATGAAAAACTGTTTTTT	CASSSRATNEKLFF
.	TRBV11-1	TRBJ1-2	.	TGTGCCAGCAGCTTAGGAGGCCCCACTAACTATGGCTACACCTTC	CASSLGGPTNYGYTF
TRBD1	TRBV15	TRBJ1-1	.	TGTGCCACCAGCAGGGGACAGGGGTCAGGCACTGAAGCTTTCTTT	CATSRGQGSGTEAFF
.	TRBV24-1	TRBJ2-7	.	TGTGCCACCAGTGGACCGAGGGGCCCCGGGGGACTTGACTACGAGCAGTACTTC	CATSGPRGPGGLDYEQYF
.	TRBV7-9	TRBJ2-3	many	TGTGCCAGCAGCTTAGAGCCTAGCACAGATACGCAGTATTTT	CASSLEPSTDTQYF
.	TRBV18	TRBJ2-5	.	TGTGCCAGCTCACCATCGAGGGAGACCCAGTACTTC	CASSPSRETQYF
TRBD1	TRBV6-2/TRBV6-3	TRBJ1-2	.	TGTGCCAGCAGTTACCAAGGCAGGGGGCGCGAAGGCTACACCTTC	CASSYQGRGREGYTF
TRBD2	TRBV2	TRBJ2-7	.	TGTGCCAGCAGTGCACTAGCGGGGGAGCAGTACTTC	CASSALAGEQYF
.	TRBV5-4	TRBJ1-6	.	TGTGCCAGCAGCTTGGGGACAAGCTCCTATAATTCACCCCTCCACTTT	CASSLGTSSYNSPLHF
.	TRBV5-1	TRBJ2-7	.	TGCGCCAGCAGCGTTCGCTCCGGCTCCTACGAGCAGTACTTC	CASSVRSGSYEQYF
.	TRBV4-3	TRBJ2-2	.	TGCGCCAGCAGCGTGGGGACTTCTAACACCGGGGAGCTGTTTTTT	CASSVGTSNTGELFF
.	TRBV7-9	TRBJ1-5	.	TGTGCCAGCAGCTTAGCATGGGAGAGCAATCAGCCCCAGCATTTT	CASSLAWESNQPQHF
.	TRBV29-1	TRBJ2-3	once	TGCAGCGTTGAAGATCGTAGGGGTCGCACAGATACGCAGTATTTT	CSVEDRRGRTDTQYF
.	TRBV7-8	TRBJ1-3	.	TGTGCCAGCAGCTTAGGCGCCACCGCCTCTGGAAACACCATATATTTT	CASSLGATASGNTIYF
.	TRBV13	TRBJ1-4	.	TGTGCCAGCAGCTTAGAGGGGCGTGGGTCTAATGAAAAACTGTTTTTT	CASSLEGRGSNEKLFF
.	TRBV4-2	TRBJ1-1	.	TGTGCCAGCAGCCAAGATCCGGGGGGGGACACTGAAGCTTTCTTT	CASSQDPGGDTEAFF
.	TRBV4-2	TRBJ1-1	.	TGTGCCAGCAGCCTCCGGAGGGCCCTGAACACTGAAGCTTTCTTT	CASSLRRALNTEAFF
TRBD2	TRBV2	TRBJ2-3	.	TGTGCCAGCAGTGAAGCGCAGGGCGGGAGCATCTTAGGAGATACGCAGTATTTT	CASSEAQGGSILGDTQYF
.	TRBV6-5	TRBJ1-4	.	TGTGCCAGCAGGGAGGGGTTGGTTGAAAAACTGTTTTTT	CASREGLVEKLFF
.	TRBV3-1/TRBV3-2	TRBJ1-1	.	TGTGCCAGCAGCCAAGATGAGGGGGTCAACACTGAAGCTTTCTTT	CASSQDEGVNTEAFF
.	TRBV18	TRBJ1-1	.	TGTGCCAGCTCTGAATACTGGGGGGGGAAGTCTGAAGCTTTCTTT	CASSEYWGGKSEAFF
.	TRBV7-2	TRBJ2-7	.	TGTGCCAGCAGCTTACTGGGCCTGGGTTCCTACGAGCAGTACTTC	CASSLLGLGSYEQYF
.	TRBV7-8	TRBJ2-7	few	TGTGCCAGCAGCTTTCTGGTGAGCTACGAGCAGTACTTC	CASSFLVSYEQYF
.	TRBV6-5	TRBJ2-7	.	TGTGCCAGCAGCCCCACAGGGCTCTCCTACGAGCAGTACTTC	CASSPTGLSYEQYF
TRBD2	TRBV2	TRBJ2-1	.	TGTGCCAGCAGTGAAGAGGGACTAGCGGGACAGGACTCGATCTTC	CASSEEGLAGQDSIF
TRBD2	TRBV20-1	TRBJ2-2	.	TGCAGTGCTAGTAGCGGGGCCCCCACCGGGGAGCTGTTTTTT	CSASSGAPTGELFF
TRBD1	TRBV3-1/TRBV3-2	TRBJ2-7	once	TGTGCCAGCAGCCAAGATAACGACAGGGGATACGAGCAGTACTTC	CASSQDNDRGYEQYF
TRBD2	TRBV6-2/TRBV6-3	TRBJ2-5	.	TGTGCCAGCAGTCGTCCCAGCGGGGGGGCCTGGGAGACCCAGTACTTC	CASSRPSGGAWETQYF
.	TRBV7-9	TRBJ2-5	.	TGTGCCAGCAGCTTAGGGGTGGGCAGGCTCGAAGAGACCCAGTACTTC	CASSLGVGRLEETQYF
.	TRBV7-2	TRBJ2-7	.	TGTGCCAGCAGCTTAACCTATCACGAGCAGTACTTC	CASSLTYHEQYF
.	TRBV6-5	TRBJ1-3	.	TGTGCCAGCAGTCAGGACTTTCGCTCTGGAAACACCATATATTTT	CASSQDFRSGNTIYF
.	TRBV5-4	TRBJ1-2	.	TGTGCCAGCAGCTTGGCAGGGTTTCACTATGGCTACACCTTC	CASSLAGFHYGYTF
.	TRBV7-9	TRBJ2-7	.	TGTGCCAGCAGTTCCCCTGGGTACAGCCGATCCTACGAGCAGTACTTC	CASSSPGYSRSYEQYF
.	TRBV13	TRBJ2-7	.	TGTGCCAGCAGCTTAGAGGCAGGCTCCTACGAGCAGTACTTC	CASSLEAGSYEQYF
TRBD1	TRBV27	TRBJ2-5	.	TGTGCCAGCAGCCCCCGGGACAGACACCAAGAGACCCAGTACTTC	CASSPRDRHQETQYF
.	TRBV4-1	TRBJ2-1	.	TGCGCCAGCAGCCGCGGACAGCACTCCTACAATGAGCAGTTCTTC	CASSRGQHSYNEQFF
.	TRBV7-7	TRBJ2-2	.	TGTGCCAGCAGCTTAGCGCTGGGCAGTTACACCGGGGAGCTGTTTTTT	CASSLALGSYTGELFF
.	TRBV6-2/TRBV6-3	TRBJ2-7	.	TGTGCCAGCAGTTACCCTACAGGCACCTACGAGCAGTACTTC	CASSYPTGTYEQYF
.	TRBV19	TRBJ2-1	.	TGTGCCAGTAGTCCGGCTAGCTACAATGAGCAGTTCTTC	CASSPASYNEQFF
TRBD1	TRBV10-1	TRBJ1-2	.	TGCGCCAGCAGTGCCGGGACAGGGCAACATGGCTACACCTTC	CASSAGTGQHGYTF
TRBD1	TRBV7-9	TRBJ1-5	.	TGTGCCAGCAGCCTGGGACAGGGGGCAGGCAATCAGCCCCAGCATTTT	CASSLGQGAGNQPQHF
TRBD2	TRBV9	TRBJ2-5	few	TGTGCCAGCAGCGTAGCCCCTAGCGGGGGGACTGCGGAGACCCAGTACTTC	CASSVAPSGGTAETQYF
TRBD1	TRBV4-1	TRBJ1-3	.	TGCGCCAGCAGCCGGCCGGGACAGGGAGCTGGAAACACCATATATTTT	CASSRPGQGAGNTIYF
.	TRBV19	TRBJ1-2	.	TGTGCCAGTTTCCCGGGGTCAGGCGGCTACACCTTC	CASFPGSGGYTF
TRBD2	TRBV6-4	TRBJ2-1	few	TGTGCCAGCAGTGCCCTAGCGGGAGCCTACAATGAGCAGTTCTTC	CASSALAGAYNEQFF
TRBD1	TRBV5-6	TRBJ1-2	.	TGTGCCAGCCGACCCGGGACAGGGAATATCCATGGCTACACCTTC	CASRPGTGNIHGYTF
.	TRBV5-1	TRBJ2-7	once	TGCGCCAGCAGCTTGGGGGGGGACGAGCAGTACTTC	CASSLGGDEQYF
.	TRBV18	TRBJ1-4	.	TGTGCCAGCTCGCCTGGCCGACAGGAAACCAATGAAAAACTGTTTTTT	CASSPGRQETNEKLFF